This TCR beta chain was sequenced for a study of blood T cell repertoires in COVID-19. Looking at the study overall: Italy, Spain and the United States were the sources of the convalescent and acute COVID-19 samples. The analysed material was cDNA or gDNA that came from T cells, B-cell-depleted T cells, or PBMCs.

Everyone who took part was about 18 to 90 years old, and they came from about two dozen US areas. The germline V gene has CDR1 SGHTA and CDR2 FQGTGA. The V segment lost 2 bases and the J segment 6 bases; nucleotides outside the gene matches: 2. This CDR3 spans 14 amino acids. Authors' methods: Reference gene primer amplification gave nucleated cell count estimates. The repertoire was sequenced with immunoSEQ multiplex PCR; TCRdb's copy has only in-frame clones and lacks some. V and J calls and clone size come straight from that table; D and trimming were deduced from the DNA. Of some 190,000 clones in the sample, approximately 92% were seen once.

The TCR sequence derives from a middle-aged woman with acute COVID-19. The specimen sequenced was PBMCs or T cells enriched from blood (not recorded which). The V and J genes are TRBV7-3 and TRBJ2-1; 9 bases are shared with TRBD1. The CDR3: CASSLGDRVNEQFF. In DNA, the CDR3 is TGTGCCAGCAGCTTAGGGGACAGGGTCAATGAGCAGTTCTTC.